This TCR beta chain was captured by sequencing in a study of CD8 T cells in Susac syndrome. CD8+ and CD4+ T cells were negatively isolated; TEMRA cells were FACS-enriched. Reverse transcription used about 0.45 to 1 ug RNA and random hexamers. Amplification of TCR beta CDR3 used immunoSEQ multiplex PCR across 54 Vbeta and 13 Jbeta. TCRdb fed the immunoSEQ multiplex PCR reads into MiXCR, producing one record per CDR3 protein. The repertoire holds 150,000 or so distinct CDR3 sequences, 85% to 95% seen once, with around 0.13% in the top ten. The CDR3 totals 13 residues. The V gene's germline CDR1 is SGHNT and CDR2 YYREEE (reference sequence). V lost 2 bases and J lost 7, with 7 bases in between.

The chain has TRBV5-4 and TRBJ1-6; D not resolved. The clonotype was recovered from a human donor in good health. Source material: CD4+ T cells from PBMCs. CDR3 sequence reads: CASSFTENSPLHF. The CDR3 DNA sequence: TGTGCCAGCAGCTTCACAGAAAATTCACCCCTCCACTTT.